The clone carrying this T cell receptor (beta chain) was detected only a few times. Alongside a J-beta primer mix, a sample-barcoded 5' primer served in a second PCR lasting roughly 7 to 11 cycles. TCRdb re-called the 5' RACE reads with MiXCR, one entry per CDR3 protein. The repertoire holds 1,800,000 or so distinct CDR3 sequences, with 39% as singletons. This entry comes from a study of blood T cells in healthy people across ages. The CDR3 spans 15 residues. The V gene's germline CDR1 is MNHEY and CDR2 SMNVEV (reference sequence). Trimming removed 5 bases from V and 7 bases from J; junction bases left unmatched: 13.

This receptor was identified in a human donor in good health. The V and J genes are TRBV27 and TRBJ1-1; TRBD1 aligns across 7 bases. Specimen: blood. Here the CDR3 DNA reads TGTGCCAGCAGTCCCCAGGGGGAAGTTTCGGGTGAAGCTTTCTTT. It encodes CASSPQGEVSGEAFF.